A selection of T cell receptor beta chains follows, all from one sample in a study of blood T cells in healthy people across ages. TCRdb re-called the 5' RACE reads with MiXCR, one entry per CDR3 protein. The data hold 600,000 or so distinct CDR3 sequences, with 45% to 55% observed a single time. Sequencing used blood. Receptor source: a man older than 75 in good health. Each CDR3 is given with its conserved first and last residue. Fields, in order: D gene, V gene, clone size, J gene, CDR3 DNA, CDR3 protein. The D gene is left open where the match is weak. Only part of the rows carry a size: once, few, many, or a class if the clone is expanded.

>NA|TRBV27|few|TRBJ2-2
TGTGCCAGCAGTTTCGTTAACGGGGAGCTGTTTTTT
CASSFVNGELFF
>NA|TRBV7-2|few|TRBJ2-7
TGTGCCAGCAGCTTATGGCGGGGACAATACGAGCAGTACTTC
CASSLWRGQYEQYF
>NA|TRBV7-3|NA|TRBJ2-1
TGTGCCAGCAGCTTCTCTAGAGGGCCTCGGAATGAGCAGTTCTTC
CASSFSRGPRNEQFF
>NA|TRBV28|few|TRBJ1-2
TGTGCCAGCAGTTTTGTGGCAGGTAGCGGGGCCTATGGCTACACCTTC
CASSFVAGSGAYGYTF
>NA|TRBV6-5|many|TRBJ1-2
TGTGCCAGCAGTTACGAGGACAGAAGCGGCTACACCTTC
CASSYEDRSGYTF
>NA|TRBV20-1|few|TRBJ2-6
TGCAGTGCTAGTGGAGGGCCTGGGGCCAACGTCCTGACTTTC
CSASGGPGANVLTF
>NA|TRBV28|NA|TRBJ2-7
TGTGCCACCCGGATCGATACAGGACCCTACGAGCAGTACTTC
CATRIDTGPYEQYF
>TRBD2|TRBV20-1|few|TRBJ2-7
TGCAGTGCTAGCCTGGCTAGCGGGAGTTACGAGCAGTACTTC
CSASLASGSYEQYF
>NA|TRBV20-1|NA|TRBJ2-3
TGCAGTGCTAGAGTGCGGGCTAGCACAGATACGCAGTATTTT
CSARVRASTDTQYF
>TRBD1|TRBV6-6|NA|TRBJ2-2
TGTGCCAGCAGTTTCCTAGGGACAGGGAACACCGGGGAGCTGTTTTTT
CASSFLGTGNTGELFF
>NA|TRBV7-2|NA|TRBJ2-5
TGTGCCAGCATGGGCTATGTCCAAGAGACCCAGTACTTC
CASMGYVQETQYF
>TRBD2|TRBV11-1|few|TRBJ2-1
TGTGCCAGCAGCTTACGGACTAGCGGGAGCTTCAATGAGCAGTTCTTC
CASSLRTSGSFNEQFF
>NA|TRBV3-1|NA|TRBJ2-7
TGTGCCAGCAGCCAAGATCAACAGTTCCCCTACGAGCAGTACTTC
CASSQDQQFPYEQYF
>NA|TRBV5-1|NA|TRBJ2-3
TGCGCCAGCAGCTTGGCTGGCGAGACTAGTAGGGATGGCGGTACGCAGTATTTT
CASSLAGETSRDGGTQYF
>TRBD1|TRBV9|NA|TRBJ2-5
TGTGCCGGCAGCCGGACAGGGGGATTCCAAGAGACCCAGTACTTC
CAGSRTGGFQETQYF
>NA|TRBV6-5|NA|TRBJ1-1
TGTGCCAGCAGTTACAACGAGATGAACACTGAAGCTTTCTTT
CASSYNEMNTEAFF
>TRBD1|TRBV5-1|NA|TRBJ2-7
TGCGCCAGCAGCTTGGGACAGGGGAATACCTACGAGCAGTACTTC
CASSLGQGNTYEQYF
>NA|TRBV4-1|NA|TRBJ1-2
TGCGCCAGCAGCCAAGCCTGGGCGGCAATCATTAACTATGGCTACACCTTC
CASSQAWAAIINYGYTF
>NA|TRBV7-2|once|TRBJ1-1
TGTGCCAGCAGCCCGCAGGCAGGGGTGGGCACTGAAGCTTTCTTT
CASSPQAGVGTEAFF
>NA|TRBV5-1|NA|TRBJ1-2
TGCGCCAGCAGCTTGAGGGGACGGGCTAACTATGGCTACACCTTC
CASSLRGRANYGYTF
>TRBD1|TRBV2|few|TRBJ1-2
TGTGCCAGCAGCCCTCAGACAGGGAAGGTGGGTGGCTACACCTTC
CASSPQTGKVGGYTF
>NA|TRBV7-9|NA|TRBJ2-7
TGTGCCAGCAGCCACACGTCCAGCTCCTACGAGCAGTACTTC
CASSHTSSSYEQYF
>NA|TRBV12-3/TRBV12-4|NA|TRBJ2-3
TGTGCCAGCAGCAGCTACGATACGCAGTATTTT
CASSSYDTQYF
>NA|TRBV20-1|NA|TRBJ2-1
TGCAGTGCTAGTAAGGGTGCCCTCAATGAGCAGTTCTTC
CSASKGALNEQFF
>TRBD2|TRBV15|NA|TRBJ2-1
TGTGCCACCAGCAGAACACCGGGACTAGCGGGCCTGAGCTCCTACAATGAGCAGTTCTTC
CATSRTPGLAGLSSYNEQFF
>NA|TRBV6-6|NA|TRBJ1-1
TGTGCCAGCAGTTACCAGGGTTTGGGCACTGAAGCTTTCTTT
CASSYQGLGTEAFF
>TRBD1|TRBV7-7|NA|TRBJ1-1
TGTGCCAGCAGCCCGCCGACAGGGTTAACTGAAGCTTTCTTT
CASSPPTGLTEAFF
>TRBD2|TRBV4-1|NA|TRBJ2-1
TGCGCCAGCAGCCAATACGGGAGGGGACTCAATCCTCAGCAGTTCTTC
CASSQYGRGLNPQQFF
>NA|TRBV9|NA|TRBJ2-3
TGTGCCAGCAGCAGGGAAAGCAGGTCAGATACGCAGTATTTT
CASSRESRSDTQYF
>NA|TRBV12-3/TRBV12-4|few|TRBJ1-2
TGTGCCAGCACCAGGAACTATGGCTACACCTTC
CASTRNYGYTF
>NA|TRBV15|few|TRBJ2-5
TGTGCCACCAGCTCCGGGCGACAGCAAGAGACCCAGTACTTC
CATSSGRQQETQYF